This T cell receptor beta chain was identified during a study of radiotherapy plus CTLA-4 blockade in lung cancer. Study outcomes and limitations: TCR clones originating in tumors grew in number in blood after radiotherapy plus ipilimumab. Increased serum interferon-beta after radiation also reportedly predicted response strongly.

The data were produced by immunoSEQ multiplex PCR, yet TCRdb's version contains in-frame clones alone and is incomplete. The sample holds 90,000 or so clones, 83% seen once. The CDR3 extends over 15 amino acids. Germline V lookup: CDR1 MNHNS, CDR2 SASEGT. V was pared by 10 bases and J by 7 bases, with 10 bases of the junction left unmatched. As for this clone: Antigen unknown.

Sequenced material: peripheral blood, taken from a patient treated with radiotherapy plus ipilimumab. The rearrangement uses TRBV6-1 and TRBJ2-1, with TRBD2 matching 13 bases. This sequence was found in a human donor with non-small cell lung cancer who had stable disease on radiotherapy plus ipilimumab. The CDR3 sequence: CANTKLAGGINEQFF. Here the CDR3 DNA reads TGTGCCAACACCAAACTAGCGGGAGGGATAAATGAGCAGTTCTTC.